This T cell receptor (beta chain) was sequenced during a study of cytomegalovirus exposure and HLA in healthy donors. CDR1 and CDR2 (germline): SGDLS, YYNGEE. The CDR3 totals 16 residues. V was pared by 1 base and J by 6 bases, with 8 bases of the junction left unmatched. Comment on this clone: The antigen remains unidentified.

PCR employed 60 Vbeta and 13 Jbeta primers. This table comes from immunoSEQ multiplex PCR, and its TCRdb copy is limited to in-frame clones, with some not included. The top ten hold about 0.092% of the sample, which has about 200,000 clones, under 90% seen once. General observations from the study: The dataset shows that most TCR sequences were rare, while some public TCRs occurred in many donors. Later work found most CMV-associated TCR beta chains apparently HLA-restricted. A later analysis linked a missense variant in DCLRE1C to the trimming of TCR beta V and J genes. Being productive about 87% or about 30% of the time was typical of most TCR beta V segments in an earlier analysis.

The chain recombines TRBV9 with TRBJ2-3, with 10 positions matching TRBD2. This TCR was sampled from a boy between 2 and 10 years old in good health and CMV-seronegative. Sequencing used PBMCs. The DNA of the CDR3 is TGTGCCAGCAGCGTACTAGCGGGGGTCGAATTTGATACGCAGTATTTT. Protein product: CASSVLAGVEFDTQYF.